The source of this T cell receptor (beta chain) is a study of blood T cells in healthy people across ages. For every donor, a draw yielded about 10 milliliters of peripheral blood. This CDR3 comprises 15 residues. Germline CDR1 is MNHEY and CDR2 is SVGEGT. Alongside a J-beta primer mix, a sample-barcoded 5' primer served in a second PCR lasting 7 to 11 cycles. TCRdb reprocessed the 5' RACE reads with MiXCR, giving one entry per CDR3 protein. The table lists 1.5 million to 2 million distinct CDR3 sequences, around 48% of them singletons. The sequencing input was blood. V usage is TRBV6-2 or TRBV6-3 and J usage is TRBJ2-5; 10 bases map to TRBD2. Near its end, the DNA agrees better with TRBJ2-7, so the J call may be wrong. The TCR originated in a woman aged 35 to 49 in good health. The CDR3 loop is CASSHLAGAAYEQYF. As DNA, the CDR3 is TGTGCCAGCAGCCACCTAGCGGGGGCCGCCTACGAGCAGTACTTC.